What follows are 26 T cell receptor beta chains derived from one specimen sequenced in a study of PD-1 blockade in classical Hodgkin lymphoma. Time point here: newly diagnosed, previously untreated cHL patient sample. The protocol was immunoSEQ multiplex PCR, while the TCRdb copy is restricted to in-frame clones and leaves out a portion. The sample shows some 27,000 clones, roughly 90% of them seen only once. Input material: peripheral blood mononuclear cells (PBMCs). The receptors were sampled from a human donor with classical Hodgkin lymphoma.

The chain links TRBV11-1 to TRBJ2-7; D is unresolved. This CDR3 comprises 13 residues. Deletions cut 1 base from V and 2 bases from J, with 6 bases between. Germline V CDR1 and CDR2: SGHAT, FQDESV (reference sequence). The CDR3 coding sequence is TGTGCCAGCAGCTTAGAGACGGCCTACGAGCAGTACTTC. It encodes CASSLETAYEQYF.

The chain uses TRBV11-2 and TRBJ2-5; D is unclear. Germline CDR1 and CDR2: SGHAT and FQNNGV. V dropped 1 base and J dropped 4 bases, with 10 bases sitting between them. This CDR3 spans 14 amino acids. CDR3 loop: CASSLVSVGETQYF. In DNA, the CDR3 is TGTGCCAGCAGCTTAGTTTCAGTAGGAGAGACCCAGTACTTC.

The rearrangement joins TRBV7-6 to TRBJ1-1, with 10 bases matching TRBD1. The CDR3 loop spans 15 amino acids. CDR1 SGHVS and CDR2 FNYEAQ come from the germline V gene. The V gene end was trimmed by 5 bases and the J gene end by 2 bases; junction bases not matched to a gene: 5. The CDR3 DNA follows: TGTGCCAGCAGCGTCCGGGACAGGGGCAACACTGAAGCTTTCTTT. Protein sequence: CASSVRDRGNTEAFF.

This rearrangement joins TRBV7-9 to TRBJ2-5; perhaps D is TRBD1 or TRBD2 (5 bases each). This CDR3 contains 14 residues. CDR1 is SEHNR and CDR2 is FQNEAQ in the germline V gene (reference sequence). The germline V and J ends were trimmed by 5 bases and 4 bases, with 14 bases remaining between them. This CDR3 is CASSQTGGRETQYF. The CDR3 DNA is TGTGCCAGCAGCCAAACTGGGGGAAGAGAGACCCAGTACTTC.

This chain joins TRBV7-2 and TRBJ1-5; 7 positions agree with TRBD1. The CDR3 is 15 residues long. V lost 5 bases and J lost 0; bases outside the gene matches: 4. Germline loops: CDR1 SGHTA, CDR2 FQGNSA. CDR3 coding DNA: TGTGCCAGCAGCCGGGACAGTTATAGCAATCAGCCCCAGCATTTT. It yields the protein CASSRDSYSNQPQHF. The variable domain in full, completed from reference TRBV7-2 and TRBJ1-5, reads GAGVSQSPSNKVTEKGKDVELRCDPISGHTALYWYRQSLGQGLEFLIYFQGNSAPDKSGLPSDRFSAERTGGSVSTLTIQRTQQEDSAVYLCASSRDSYSNQPQHFGDGTRLSIL.

This sequence joins TRBV18 and TRBJ2-2; 8 bases agree with TRBD2. Losses at the gene ends were 3 bases for V and 5 bases for J; bases not matched to a gene: 14. This CDR3 spans 18 amino acids. Germline loops: CDR1 KGHSH, CDR2 LQKENI. The CDR3 is CASSPFLPREVFTGELFF. CDR3 in DNA: TGTGCCAGCTCACCGTTCCTTCCGCGGGAGGTCTTTACCGGGGAGCTGTTTTTT.

The rearrangement joins TRBV28 to TRBJ2-7, with D maybe TRBD2 (5 bases). V lost 6 bases to trimming and J lost 3 bases, with 15 bases between them. In germline, CDR1 is MDHEN, CDR2 SYDVKM. The CDR3 consists of 14 residues. Here the CDR3 DNA reads TGTGCCAGCAGCACCCCCGGGGAGATCTACGAGCAGTACTTC. Encoded protein: CASSTPGEIYEQYF.

Only one count was recorded for this clone. The chain combines TRBV10-3 with TRBJ2-1; no clear D. Trimming removed 4 bases from V and 2 bases from J, with 15 bases in between. Looked up from germline, CDR1 is ENHRY and CDR2 is SYGVKD. The CDR3 is 16 residues long. CDR3 in amino acids: CAISAPPKGTYNEQFF. The DNA of the CDR3 is TGTGCCATCAGTGCCCCACCAAAAGGGACCTACAATGAGCAGTTCTTC.

This clone was seen a few times. This sequence joins TRBV5-6 and TRBJ2-7; D gene ambiguous. The CDR3 has 13 amino acids. The germline V gene encodes CDR1 SGHDT and CDR2 YYEEEE. Trimming cost V 3 bases and J 5 bases, with 12 bases left between them. In DNA form, the CDR3 reads TGTGCCAGCAGCTCGGTAGGGTTGGACGAGCAGTACTTC. Translating it yields CASSSVGLDEQYF.

This chain links TRBV5-1 with TRBJ1-5; 7 bases fit TRBD1. The V gene's germline CDR1 is SGHRS and CDR2 YFSETQ. V shed 4 bases, J shed 4 bases, and the junction held 8 bases outside the gene matches. The CDR3 extends over 15 amino acids. CDR3 DNA: TGCGCCAGCAGCCGCGGGACAGAAAGGAATCAGCCCCAGCATTTT. This codes for CASSRGTERNQPQHF. Together with reference TRBV5-1 and TRBJ1-5, the CDR3 gives the full variable domain: KAGVTQTPRYLIKTRGQQVTLSCSPISGHRSVSWYQQTPGQGLQFLFEYFSETQRNKGNFPGRFSGRQFSNSRSEMNVSTLELGDSALYLCASSRGTERNQPQHFGDGTRLSIL.

V gene TRBV18 combines with J gene TRBJ2-7; 12 bases match TRBD2. This CDR3 has 16 residues. V dropped 6 bases and J dropped 1; count of bases not matched to a gene: 7. Germline V gene lookup returns CDR1 KGHSH and CDR2 LQKENI. The CDR3 loop reads CASSLTSGRTSYEQYF. The CDR3 DNA reads TGTGCCAGCTCGCTCACTAGCGGGAGGACGTCCTACGAGCAGTACTTC.

This clone was seen only once. This sequence joins TRBV28 and TRBJ2-1; 7 nucleotides match TRBD2. The germline CDR1 and CDR2 sequences are MDHEN and SYDVKM. CDR3 size: 16 residues. The V gene end was trimmed by 3 bases and the J gene end by 3 bases; junction bases not matched to a gene: 8. The CDR3 sequence: CASSLFGRELYNEQFF. The CDR3 region has the DNA TGTGCCAGCAGTTTGTTCGGGCGGGAGCTCTACAATGAGCAGTTCTTC.

This sequence joins TRBV27 and TRBJ2-2; 10 nucleotides match TRBD2. Trimming took 5 bases from V and 3 from J; bases not matched to a gene: 24. Germline CDR1 is MNHEY and CDR2 is SMNVEV (reference sequence). CDR3 length equals 22 residues. The CDR3 loop is CASSPLSMIGLASGGYTGELFF. Written as DNA, the CDR3 is TGTGCCAGCAGTCCCCTCTCTATGATAGGTTTGGCTAGCGGGGGATACACCGGGGAGCTGTTTTTT.

The chain couples TRBV28 to TRBJ1-1; D is unclear. Between the trimmed V and J ends, which lost 3 bases and 2 bases, there was a span of 10 bases. Germline loops: CDR1 MDHEN, CDR2 SYDVKM. This CDR3 has 14 amino acids. The CDR3 nucleotides read TGTGCCAGCAGTTTGGTACAAGGAAACACTGAAGCTTTCTTT. Translating gives CASSLVQGNTEAFF.

The genes are TRBV19 and TRBJ2-2, with 9 bases fitting TRBD2. Losses at the gene ends were 4 bases for V and 10 bases for J; bases not matched to a gene: 7. The germline V gene has CDR1 LNHDA and CDR2 SQIVND (reference sequence). The CDR3 covers 14 residues. The chain's CDR3 is CASSRVAGEVELFF. In DNA form, the CDR3 reads TGTGCCAGTAGTAGAGTAGCGGGAGAAGTGGAGCTGTTTTTT.

The chain links TRBV11-2 to TRBJ2-7; 11 bases map to TRBD2. Germline V gene sequence: CDR1 SGHAT, CDR2 FQNNGV. This CDR3 region has 15 residues. V lost 5 bases to trimming and J lost 6 bases; unmatched junction nucleotides: 9. The DNA of the CDR3 is TGTGCCAGCAGCAAAACTAGCGGGAGTTTCAGCGAGCAGTACTTC. Translating it yields CASSKTSGSFSEQYF.

This clone came up once. The J gene is TRBJ2-7, the V gene TRBV28; 7 bases are shared with TRBD2. The length of the CDR3 is 16 residues. The V gene end was trimmed by 1 base and the J gene end by 3 bases; junction bases not matched to a gene: 9. Germline V lookup: CDR1 MDHEN, CDR2 SYDVKM. Here the CDR3 DNA reads TGTGCCAGCAGTTTATCGGCTAGCGGAGATTTCTACGAGCAGTACTTC. Translation: CASSLSASGDFYEQYF.

V usage is TRBV5-1 and J usage is TRBJ1-1; D is undetermined. The germline gives CDR1 SGHRS, CDR2 YFSETQ. Trimming removed 4 bases from V and 5 bases from J, with 15 bases in between. The CDR3 contains 14 residues. CDR3 protein: CASSLDGGKTEAFF. The DNA for the CDR3 is TGCGCCAGCAGCCTGGACGGCGGGAAAACTGAAGCTTTCTTT.

The V gene is TRBV18, the J gene TRBJ2-7, with D hard to call. Trimming left V 3 bases short and J 3 bases short, with 12 bases between. The germline gives CDR1 KGHSH, CDR2 LQKENI. The CDR3 is made up of 14 amino acids. This CDR3 reads CASSPFDRSYEQYF. CDR3 in DNA: TGTGCCAGCTCACCTTTTGATAGGAGCTACGAGCAGTACTTC.

The chain is built from TRBV30 and TRBJ1-3; D is unclear. Trimming took off 4 bases at V and 2 bases at J, with 12 bases between the two ends. Germline assignment: CDR1 GTSNPN and CDR2 SVGIG (reference sequence). CDR3 length: 14 amino acids. The CDR3, as DNA: TGTGCCTGGACCTTGGGCAGAACTGGAAACACCATATATTTT. This sequence encodes CAWTLGRTGNTIYF.

This rearrangement joins TRBV7-2 to TRBJ1-3; no firm D call. Germline CDR1 SGHTA, CDR2 FQGNSA. This CDR3 is built from 12 residues. With 7 bases removed from V and 2 bases from J, the gap between germline ends came to 6 bases. CDR3 nucleotide sequence: TGTGCCAGCACCATTGCTGGAAACACCATATATTTT. Translated, it gives CASTIAGNTIYF.

This sequence joins TRBV19 and TRBJ2-7; D is unclear. The V gene's germline CDR1 is LNHDA and CDR2 SQIVND (reference sequence). The V gene lost 5 bases and the J gene lost 3 bases, with 11 bases spanning the gap. The CDR3 is 13 amino acids. The CDR3 DNA is TGTGCCAGTAGTCCCCGGCCTGGCTACGAGCAGTACTTC. Encoded protein: CASSPRPGYEQYF.

This clone has only one observation. The gene calls are TRBV7-9 and TRBJ2-1; TRBD2 matches 7 bases. Germline CDR1 and CDR2: SEHNR and FQNEAQ (reference sequence). The CDR3 sequence is 15 residues long. With 2 bases clipped from V and 9 bases from J, the junction kept 10 bases outside the gene matches. The CDR3 region has the DNA TGTGCCAGCAGCTTAACGGGAGGATTTGCGGGTGAGCAGTTCTTC. It yields the protein CASSLTGGFAGEQFF. The variable domain in full, completed from reference TRBV7-9 and TRBJ2-1, reads DTGVSQNPRHKITKRGQNVTFRCDPISEHNRLYWYRQTLGQGPEFLTYFQNEAQLEKSRLLSDRFSAERPKGSFSTLEIQRTEQGDSAMYLCASSLTGGFAGEQFFGPGTRLTVL.

The chain recombines TRBV5-1 with TRBJ1-1; D is perhaps TRBD1 (5 bases). CDR3 length: 13 amino acids. Trimming shortened V by 4 bases and J by 1 base, and 8 bases separated the two germline ends. The V gene's germline CDR1 is SGHRS and CDR2 YFSETQ. The chain's CDR3 is CASSRQGNTEAFF. Written as DNA, the CDR3 is TGCGCCAGCAGCAGGCAGGGGAACACTGAAGCTTTCTTT. The full variable domain, completed using reference TRBV5-1 and TRBJ1-1, is KAGVTQTPRYLIKTRGQQVTLSCSPISGHRSVSWYQQTPGQGLQFLFEYFSETQRNKGNFPGRFSGRQFSNSRSEMNVSTLELGDSALYLCASSRQGNTEAFFGQGTRLTVV.

CDR3 bases: TGTGCCAGCAGCTGGGATGGCGGCGGGAGAGGAGATACGCAGTATTTT. Its translation is CASSWDGGGRGDTQYF. The chain is built from TRBV7-8 and TRBJ2-3, with TRBD2 matching over 7 bases. V dropped 4 bases and J dropped 5; count of bases not matched to a gene: 12. Germline values: CDR1 SGHVS, CDR2 FQNEAQ. CDR3 length: 16 residues. Full variable domain (rest looked up from reference TRBV7-8 and TRBJ2-3): GAGVSQSPRYKVAKRGQDVALRCDPISGHVSLFWYQQALGQGPEFLTYFQNEAQLDKSGLPSDRFFAERPEGSVSTLKIQRTQQEDSAVYLCASSWDGGGRGDTQYFGPGTRLTVL.

The chain couples TRBV9 to TRBJ2-3; D perhaps matches TRBD1 (6 bases). V was pared by 0 bases and J by 5 bases, with 10 bases between. The CDR3 contains 14 residues. The germline CDR1 and CDR2 sequences are SGDLS and YYNGEE. The CDR3 coding sequence is TGTGCCAGCAGCGTAGTTGGGACAATAGATACGCAGTATTTT. It codes for CASSVVGTIDTQYF.